Below, 25 T cell receptor beta chains from the same sample are listed, as sequenced in a study of blood T cell repertoires in COVID-19. Libraries were prepared by immunoSEQ multiplex PCR; TCRdb keeps only in-frame clonotypes and omits some of them. The sample yields 250,000 to 400,000 clones, roughly 84% seen once. Sequencing input: peripheral blood. The receptors were gathered from a man aged 50-59 years with active or convalescent COVID-19.

This chain uses TRBV27 with TRBJ2-5; 10 nucleotides agree with TRBD1. The J segment lost 3 bases and the V segment lost 6 bases, leaving 10 bases of the junction unmatched. The CDR3 contains 16 residues. In germline, CDR1 is MNHEY, CDR2 SMNVEV (reference sequence). CDR3 coding DNA: TGTGCCAGCAGCCAAGGGTCCGGGACAGGGGAAGAGACCCAGTACTTC. Translated, it gives CASSQGSGTGEETQYF.

The J gene is TRBJ1-4, the V gene TRBV10-3; D call uncertain. Germline CDR1 ENHRY, CDR2 SYGVKD. V dropped 3 bases and J dropped 5 bases, with 10 bases sitting between them. This CDR3 is built from 14 residues. CDR3 coding DNA: TGTGCCATCAGTGAACAACAGTTCAATGAAAAACTGTTTTTT. It yields the protein CAISEQQFNEKLFF.

The chain carries TRBV4-3 and TRBJ1-1, with TRBD1 as a possible D gene (5 bases). From germline, CDR1 is LGHNA and CDR2 YSLEER. Between the trimmed V and J ends, which lost 1 base and 7 bases, there was a span of 22 bases. This CDR3 has 17 amino acids. Here the CDR3 reads CASSQGVVGGVGFEAFF. Here the CDR3 DNA reads TGCGCCAGCAGCCAAGGCGTTGTGGGGGGAGTTGGGTTTGAAGCTTTCTTT.

A single count supports this clone. The rearrangement uses TRBV27 and TRBJ2-3; tentative D call: TRBD2 (6 bases). Trimming pared 2 bases from V and 9 bases from J, leaving 6 bases between. Germline V gives CDR1 MNHEY, CDR2 SMNVEV (reference sequence). This CDR3 is built from 11 residues. The CDR3 DNA reads as TGTGCCAGCAGTTTACGGGAGACGCAGTATTTT. As protein: CASSLRETQYF.

The chain joins TRBV28 to TRBJ1-1, with 7 bases matching TRBD1. This CDR3 has 17 residues. The germline V gene has CDR1 MDHEN and CDR2 SYDVKM. J gave up 5 bases and V 5 bases, and 17 bases lay outside the gene matches. In DNA form, the CDR3 reads TGTGCCAGCAGTCGCCGTGGAGGGGGCGTAATTAGGACTGAAGCTTTCTTT. Its translation is CASSRRGGGVIRTEAFF.

The chain employs TRBV4-1 and TRBJ2-3; weak D call: TRBD2 (7 bases). The CDR3 is 17 amino acids. CDR1 and CDR2 (germline): MGHRA, YSYEKL. Trimming removed 0 bases from V and 3 bases from J, with 16 bases in between. CDR3 amino acids: CASSQEGGARGTDTQYF. The CDR3 nucleotides are TGCGCCAGCAGCCAAGAGGGGGGGGCCCGAGGTACAGATACGCAGTATTTT.

V gene TRBV20-1 combines with J gene TRBJ1-1; D is perhaps TRBD1 (5 bases). This CDR3 is 12 amino acids long. Germline CDR1 DFQATT, CDR2 SNEGSKA (reference sequence). With 3 bases removed from V and 5 bases from J, the gap between germline ends came to 10 bases. In nucleotides, the CDR3 is TGCAGTGCTAGTCGGGGGGAAACTGAAGCTTTCTTT. Residues: CSASRGETEAFF.

Points on this clone: A junction boundary mismatches the germline segment, possibly from a read error. This sequence joins TRBV18 and TRBJ2-2, with 9 bases fitting TRBD2. CDR3 length equals 17 residues. The germline V gene has CDR1 KGHSH and CDR2 LQKENI. The CDR3, as DNA: TGTGCCAGCTCACCACCGTCTAGCGGGACTAACACGGGGGAGCTGTTTTTT. Protein: CASSPPSSGTNTGELFF.

This chain joins TRBV2 and TRBJ2-1, with D perhaps TRBD2 (6 bases). This CDR3 comprises 15 residues. V lost 7 bases, J lost 5 bases, and 18 bases lay in between. Germline V gene data show CDR1 as SNHLY and CDR2 as FYNNEI. For the CDR3, the DNA is TGTGCCAGCACCTTAGGACTATCAAGGCACAATGAGCAGTTCTTC. This sequence encodes CASTLGLSRHNEQFF. Based on the CDR3 plus reference TRBV2 and TRBJ2-1, the full variable domain is EPEVTQTPSHQVTQMGQEVILRCVPISNHLYFYWYRQILGQKVEFLVSFYNNEISEKSEIFDDQFSVERPDGSNFTLKIRSTKLEDSAMYFCASTLGLSRHNEQFFGPGTRLTVL.

The V gene is TRBV29-1, the J gene TRBJ1-2; D is perhaps TRBD1 (5 bases). CDR3 length: 14 amino acids. The V gene lost 4 bases and the J gene lost 1 base, with 13 bases spanning the gap. Germline V gene lookup returns CDR1 SQVTM and CDR2 ANQGSEA. The CDR3 here is CSVVRRGVNYGYTF. The CDR3, as DNA: TGCAGCGTTGTCCGACGGGGGGTTAACTATGGCTACACCTTC.

The chain has TRBV19 and TRBJ1-5; 7 positions match TRBD1. CDR1 LNHDA and CDR2 SQIVND come from the germline V gene (reference sequence). The CDR3 is 15 amino acids. Germline trimming cut 5 bases from V and 5 bases from J; bases unmatched to any gene: 9. Here the CDR3 DNA reads TGTGCCAGTAGTCTACAGGGGTTATTCCATCAGCCCCAGCATTTT. Its protein product is CASSLQGLFHQPQHF.

This chain connects TRBV3-1 (or the pseudogene TRBV3-2) to TRBJ2-5; D not resolved. CDR3 length: 12 residues. Germline CDR1 LGHDT, CDR2 YNNKEL (reference sequence). The V gene lost 3 bases and the J gene lost 5 bases, with 7 bases spanning the gap. Written as DNA, the CDR3 is TGTGCCAGCAGCCAGAACTCGGAGACCCAGTACTTC. The encoded protein is CASSQNSETQYF.

V is TRBV11-2 and J is TRBJ1-5; D may be TRBD1 (5 bases). Looked up from germline, CDR1 is SGHAT and CDR2 is FQNNGV. CDR3 length: 14 residues. V was clipped by 2 bases and J by 3 bases, with 8 bases between them. The CDR3 loop is CASSLIGDNQPQHF. The CDR3 nucleotides are TGTGCCAGCAGCTTAATAGGGGACAATCAGCCCCAGCATTTT.

There are a few counts of this clone. The genes are TRBV5-6 and TRBJ1-1; 8 bases map to TRBD1. Germline V gene data show CDR1 as SGHDT and CDR2 as YYEEEE. This CDR3 comprises 14 residues. The ends lost 0 bases at V and 7 bases at J; junction bases unmatched: 5. The chain's CDR3 is CASSLGQGLIEAFF. In nucleotides, the CDR3 is TGTGCCAGCAGCTTGGGACAGGGGCTAATTGAAGCTTTCTTT.

V is TRBV5-1 and J is TRBJ1-2, with D unclear. Germline V CDR1 and CDR2: SGHRS, YFSETQ. The CDR3 runs 15 residues. V was trimmed by 5 bases and J by 2 bases, leaving 16 bases between them. The CDR3 DNA reads TGCGCCAGCAGTTCTGACCGGGGATCCAACTATGGCTACACCTTC. Translated: CASSSDRGSNYGYTF.

V and J are TRBV29-1 and TRBJ1-4, with D possibly matching TRBD1 (5 bases). The V end lost 0 bases, the J end lost 3 bases, and 5 bases lay between the germline ends. Per the germline V gene, CDR1 is SQVTM and CDR2 is ANQGSEA. The CDR3 has 13 residues. The CDR3 spells CSVEEQANEKLFF. CDR3 DNA: TGCAGCGTTGAAGAACAGGCTAATGAAAAACTGTTTTTT.

Concerning this clone: The same CDR3 can be traced to other DNA sequences in this sample. The chain recombines TRBV3-1 (or the pseudogene TRBV3-2) with TRBJ2-1; D call uncertain. Germline assignment: CDR1 LGHDT and CDR2 YNNKEL (reference sequence). The CDR3 spans 13 residues. V was cut by 0 bases and J by 5 bases, with 5 bases left in between. The CDR3 here is CASSQDLNNEQFF. The DNA of the CDR3 is TGTGCCAGCAGCCAAGATCTAAACAATGAGCAGTTCTTC.

The J gene is TRBJ2-3, the V gene TRBV7-9, with 14 bases fitting TRBD2. Germline trimming cut 1 base from V and 4 bases from J; bases unmatched to any gene: 10. Germline-derived CDR1 and CDR2 are SEHNR and FQNEAQ (reference sequence). This CDR3 spans 19 amino acids. This chain's CDR3 is CASSLGTSGGYLRPDTQYF. The CDR3 nucleotides are TGTGCCAGCAGCTTAGGGACTAGCGGGGGGTATTTACGCCCAGATACGCAGTATTTT.

The rearrangement uses TRBV14 and TRBJ1-2; 9 bases align to TRBD1. This CDR3 is 16 amino acids long. With V trimmed by 5 bases and J by 2 bases, 9 bases remained unmatched. The germline CDR1 and CDR2 sequences are SGHDN and FVKESK. DNA of the CDR3: TGTGCCAGCAGCGTATCCCCGGGACAGGGAAACTATGGCTACACCTTC. Translation gives CASSVSPGQGNYGYTF.

The chain combines TRBV20-1 with TRBJ1-4; D might be TRBD1 (5 bases). This CDR3 is built from 13 residues. Germline CDR1 and CDR2: DFQATT and SNEGSKA (reference sequence). V lost 3 bases and J lost 7, with 12 bases in between. The CDR3 DNA sequence: TGCAGTGCTAGTGGGGGAGAGAGTGAAAAACTGTTTTTT. It encodes CSASGGESEKLFF.

The genes are TRBV5-6 and TRBJ2-5; tentatively, D is TRBD1 (5 bases). The V gene lost 1 base and the J gene lost 0 bases, with 16 bases spanning the gap. Per germline, CDR1 SGHDT and CDR2 YYEEEE. CDR3 length: 17 residues. The CDR3 sequence is CASSLLSAAQDQETQYF. The CDR3 DNA follows: TGTGCCAGCAGCTTGCTGTCAGCAGCACAGGACCAAGAGACCCAGTACTTC.

V is TRBV5-1 and J is TRBJ2-3; possibly TRBD2 for D (5 bases). The CDR3 is 16 residues long. From germline, CDR1 is SGHRS and CDR2 YFSETQ. Trimming pared 4 bases from V and 4 bases from J, leaving 19 bases between. The CDR3 is CASSPLMGRAADTQYF. CDR3 DNA: TGCGCCAGCAGCCCCCTTATGGGGAGAGCGGCAGATACGCAGTATTTT. The full variable domain, in which reference TRBV5-1 and TRBJ2-3 provide the parts outside the CDR3, is KAGVTQTPRYLIKTRGQQVTLSCSPISGHRSVSWYQQTPGQGLQFLFEYFSETQRNKGNFPGRFSGRQFSNSRSEMNVSTLELGDSALYLCASSPLMGRAADTQYFGPGTRLTVL.

The chain carries TRBV3-1 (or the pseudogene TRBV3-2) and TRBJ1-2, with TRBD1 identical over 8 bases. The germline gives CDR1 LGHDT, CDR2 YNNKEL (reference sequence). The CDR3 runs 16 residues. V trimming: 0 bases; J trimming: 5 bases; junction bases outside the gene matches: 8. CDR3: CASSQEGAGGKYGYTF. For the CDR3, the DNA is TGTGCCAGCAGCCAAGAAGGGGCAGGGGGCAAATATGGCTACACCTTC.

The chain couples TRBV30 to TRBJ1-6; TRBD1 matches 8 bases. Trimming at V came to 4 bases and at J to 6 bases, leaving 8 bases not matched to a gene. This CDR3 has 15 amino acids. Germline CDR1 is GTSNPN and CDR2 is SVGIG (reference sequence). The CDR3 bases are TGTGCCTGGAACTTGGACAGGGACCTTAATTCACCCCTCCACTTT. Translation gives CAWNLDRDLNSPLHF.

The chain links TRBV6-5 to TRBJ1-2; 7 positions agree with TRBD1. The V segment lost 7 bases and the J segment 4 bases; nucleotides outside the gene matches: 12. The germline V gene encodes CDR1 MNHEY and CDR2 SVGAGI. The CDR3 length is 15 residues. The CDR3 spells CASTVDRVPSYGYTF. As DNA, the CDR3 is TGTGCCAGCACCGTCGACAGGGTTCCGTCCTATGGCTACACCTTC.